The 2 T cell receptor beta chains below were found in one sample sequenced in a study of post-analysis software for immune sequencing data. Findings and limits, study-wide: Patients had higher frequencies than controls of about five TRBV segments, including TRBV5-6, TRBV5-1 and TRBV20-1.

Each TCR beta cDNA library carried unique molecular identifiers. One entry per CDR3 protein, called by TCRdb with MiXCR from the PCR reads. The sample shows 400,000 to 500,000 distinct CDR3 sequences, roughly 40% of them seen only once. These receptors have no identified antigens. Sequences were obtained from blood. Source of these receptors: a girl aged 2 to 10 with multiple sclerosis.

This clonotype was counted only a few times. The chain joins TRBV4-1 to TRBJ2-5; 11 nucleotides align to TRBD2. Germline assignment: CDR1 MGHRA and CDR2 YSYEKL. Unmatched junction bases numbered 12, after V lost 4 bases and J lost 2 bases. The CDR3 extends over 18 amino acids. Here the CDR3 DNA reads TGCGCCAGCAGCCGAAAGGAACTAGCGGGGGACCTTCAAGAGACCCAGTACTTC. Its protein product is CASSRKELAGDLQETQYF.

The chain carries TRBV12-3 or TRBV12-4 and TRBJ1-2; no firm D call. This CDR3 comprises 11 residues. Trimming shortened V by 2 bases and J by 3 bases, and 1 base separated the two germline ends. CDR3 coding DNA: TGTGCCAGCAGTTTACACTATGGCTACACCTTC. It encodes CASSLHYGYTF.